The text below deals with one T cell receptor (beta chain). Its antigen is unidentified. These data come from a study of siplizumab effects on memory and regulatory T cells. Overall study results and limits: Siplizumab, the agent tested, significantly reduced alloreactive sequences traceable to unstimulated CD4+ memory cells.

V was clipped by 7 bases and J by 3 bases; unmatched bases: 7. The CDR3 runs 14 residues. Germline CDR1 and CDR2: MGHDK and SYGVNS. Assay: immunoSEQ multiplex PCR; the TCRdb copy retains only in-frame clones and omits some. Among approximately 100,000 clones listed, over 90% were seen once. The sequence was obtained from a human donor in good health. Sample: non-Treg CD4+ T cells sorted from blood. The chain links TRBV25-1 to TRBJ2-3; 7 nucleotides agree with TRBD2. The CDR3: CASTSDSGTDTQYF. The CDR3 nucleotides are TGTGCCAGCACTTCCGATAGCGGGACAGATACGCAGTATTTT.